The present T cell receptor (beta chain) was sequenced within a study of blood T cell repertoires in COVID-19. On the study more broadly: Samples came from the United States, Italy and Spain, spanning acute and convalescent COVID-19.

Cohorts were assigned according to the clinical history that participants reported. The sample holds one count of this clone. In the original analysis: Quantification of nucleated cells was approximated via reference gene primer amplification. Assay used: immunoSEQ multiplex PCR; TCRdb lists only in-frame clones, some missing. The DNA was the basis for D and trimming; V, J and clone size are from that table. The sample carries about 480,000 clones, 70% to 90% recorded once. J gave up 7 bases and V 5 bases, and 6 bases lay outside the gene matches. Per germline, CDR1 SGDLS and CDR2 YYNGEE. The CDR3 has 14 amino acids.

The clonotype originates from a woman aged 40-49 years who had recovered from COVID-19. V usage is TRBV9 and J usage is TRBJ1-4; 9 bases are a match to TRBD1. Sequencing was done on a sample of PBMCs or T cells enriched from blood (not recorded which). CDR3 sequence: CASRRGQGGEKLFF. CDR3 bases: TGTGCCAGCAGGAGGGGACAGGGAGGTGAAAAACTGTTTTTT.